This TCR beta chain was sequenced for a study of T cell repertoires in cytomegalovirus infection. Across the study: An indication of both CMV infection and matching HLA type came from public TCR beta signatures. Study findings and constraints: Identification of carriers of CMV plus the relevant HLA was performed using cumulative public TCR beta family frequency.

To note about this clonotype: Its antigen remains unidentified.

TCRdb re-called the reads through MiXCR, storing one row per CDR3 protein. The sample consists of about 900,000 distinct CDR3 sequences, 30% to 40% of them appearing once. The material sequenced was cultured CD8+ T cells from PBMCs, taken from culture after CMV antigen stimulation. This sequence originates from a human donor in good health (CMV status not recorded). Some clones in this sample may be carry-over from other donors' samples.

In DNA form, the CDR3 reads TGTGCCAGCAGTTACTCGTGGCAGAGCAATCAGCCCCAGCATTTT. Encoded protein: CASSYSWQSNQPQHF. This chain joins TRBV6-6 and TRBJ1-5; no reliable D call. CDR1 and CDR2 (germline): MNHNY, SVGAGI (reference sequence). CDR3 length: 15 amino acids. V gave up 0 bases and J gave up 1 base, with 7 bases separating them.